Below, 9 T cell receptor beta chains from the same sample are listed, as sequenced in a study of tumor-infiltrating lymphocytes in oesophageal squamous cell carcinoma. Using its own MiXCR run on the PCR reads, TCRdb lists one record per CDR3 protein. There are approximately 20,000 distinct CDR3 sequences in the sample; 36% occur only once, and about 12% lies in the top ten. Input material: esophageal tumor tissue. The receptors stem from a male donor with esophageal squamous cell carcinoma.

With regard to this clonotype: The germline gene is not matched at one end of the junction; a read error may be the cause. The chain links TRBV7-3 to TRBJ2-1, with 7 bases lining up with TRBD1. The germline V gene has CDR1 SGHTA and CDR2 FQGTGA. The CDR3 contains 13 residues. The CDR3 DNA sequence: TGTGCCAGCAGGTTAAACAGGGGCGTGGAGCAGTTCTTC. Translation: CASRLNRGVEQFF.

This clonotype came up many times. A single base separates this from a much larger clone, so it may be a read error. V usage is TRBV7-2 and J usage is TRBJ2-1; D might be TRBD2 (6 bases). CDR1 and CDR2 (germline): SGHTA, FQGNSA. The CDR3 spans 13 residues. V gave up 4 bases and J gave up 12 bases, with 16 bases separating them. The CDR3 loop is CASSSAGGLGQFF. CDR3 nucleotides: TGTGCCAGCAGCTCAGCCGGGGGTCTGGGGCAGTTCTTC.

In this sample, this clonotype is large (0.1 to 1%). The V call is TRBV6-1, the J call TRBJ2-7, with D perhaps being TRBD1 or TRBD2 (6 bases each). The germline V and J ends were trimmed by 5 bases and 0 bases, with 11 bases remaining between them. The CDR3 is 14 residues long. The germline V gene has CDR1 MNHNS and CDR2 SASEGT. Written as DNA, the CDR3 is TGTGCCAGCAGTTTTGGGGGGCTCTCCTACGAGCAGTACTTC. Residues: CASSFGGLSYEQYF.

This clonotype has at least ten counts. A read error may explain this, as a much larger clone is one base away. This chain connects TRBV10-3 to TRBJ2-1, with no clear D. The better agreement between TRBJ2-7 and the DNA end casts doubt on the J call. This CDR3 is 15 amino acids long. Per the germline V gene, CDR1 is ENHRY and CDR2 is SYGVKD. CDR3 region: CAISDLASSYNEQYF. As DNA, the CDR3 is TGTGCCATCAGTGACCTCGCGAGCTCCTACAATGAGCAGTACTTC.

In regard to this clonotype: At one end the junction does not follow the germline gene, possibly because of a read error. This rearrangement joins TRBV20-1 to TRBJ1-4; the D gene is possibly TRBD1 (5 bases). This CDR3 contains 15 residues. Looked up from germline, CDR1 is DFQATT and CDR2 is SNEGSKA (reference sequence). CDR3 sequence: CGARPTGTGNEKLFF. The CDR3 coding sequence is TGCGGTGCTCGGCCCACCGGGACGGGGAATGAAAAACTGTTTTTT.

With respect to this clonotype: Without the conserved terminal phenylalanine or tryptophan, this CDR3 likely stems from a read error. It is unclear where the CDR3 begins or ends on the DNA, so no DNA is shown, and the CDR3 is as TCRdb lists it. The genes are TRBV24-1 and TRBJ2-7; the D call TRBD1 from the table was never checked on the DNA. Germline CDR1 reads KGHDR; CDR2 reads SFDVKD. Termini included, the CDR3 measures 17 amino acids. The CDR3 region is CATSDARQGHYGYTFGS.

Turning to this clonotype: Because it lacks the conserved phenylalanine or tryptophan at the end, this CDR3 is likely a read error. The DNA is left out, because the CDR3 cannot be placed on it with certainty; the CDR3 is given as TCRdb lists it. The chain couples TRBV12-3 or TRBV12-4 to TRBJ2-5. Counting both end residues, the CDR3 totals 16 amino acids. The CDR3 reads CASSLAGIGNEQFFGS.

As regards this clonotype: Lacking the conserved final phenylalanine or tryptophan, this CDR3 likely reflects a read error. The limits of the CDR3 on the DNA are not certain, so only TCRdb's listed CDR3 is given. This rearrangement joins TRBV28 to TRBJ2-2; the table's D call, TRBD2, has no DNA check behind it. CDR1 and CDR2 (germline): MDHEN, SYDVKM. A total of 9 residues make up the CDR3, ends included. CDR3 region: CASSSRAGS.

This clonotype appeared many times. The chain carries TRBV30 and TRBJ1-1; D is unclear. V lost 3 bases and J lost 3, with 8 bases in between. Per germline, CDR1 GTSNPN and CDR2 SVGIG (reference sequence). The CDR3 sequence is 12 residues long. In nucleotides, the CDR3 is TGTGCCTGGAGAAGGGCGGACACTGAAGCTTTCTTT. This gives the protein CAWRRADTEAFF.